The present T cell receptor beta chain was sequenced within a study of cytomegalovirus exposure and HLA in healthy donors. Repertoires were generated with immunoSEQ multiplex PCR, while TCRdb's copy carries only in-frame clones and drops some. Altogether some 240,000 clones are present, over 80% being singletons, with the ten largest covering roughly 5.4%. The CDR3 is 16 amino acids. V lost 0 bases to trimming and J lost 0 bases, with 11 bases between them. CDR1 SGHRS and CDR2 YFSETQ come from the germline V gene. The specimen was PBMCs. The V and J genes are TRBV5-1 and TRBJ2-3, with a weak D call TRBD2 (5 bases). The TCR comes from a woman between 18 and 30 years old in good health and CMV-seronegative. The CDR3 DNA sequence: TGCGCCAGCAGCTTGGACGGGATCGGTAGCACAGATACGCAGTATTTT. This codes for CASSLDGIGSTDTQYF.